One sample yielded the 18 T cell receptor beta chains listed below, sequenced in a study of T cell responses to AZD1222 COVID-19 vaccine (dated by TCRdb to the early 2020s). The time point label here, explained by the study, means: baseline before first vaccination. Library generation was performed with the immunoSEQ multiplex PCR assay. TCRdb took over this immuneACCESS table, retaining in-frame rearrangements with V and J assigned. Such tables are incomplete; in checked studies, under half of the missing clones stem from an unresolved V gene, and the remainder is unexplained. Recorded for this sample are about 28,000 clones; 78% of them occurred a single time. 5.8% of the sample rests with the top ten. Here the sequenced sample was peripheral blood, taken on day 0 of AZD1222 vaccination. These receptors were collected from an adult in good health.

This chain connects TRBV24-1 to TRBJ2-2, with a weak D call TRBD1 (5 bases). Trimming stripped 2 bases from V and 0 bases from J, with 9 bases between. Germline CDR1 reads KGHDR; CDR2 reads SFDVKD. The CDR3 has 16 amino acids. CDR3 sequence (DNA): TGTGCCACCAGTGATTCAGGGCTCACGAACACCGGGGAGCTGTTTTTT. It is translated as CATSDSGLTNTGELFF.

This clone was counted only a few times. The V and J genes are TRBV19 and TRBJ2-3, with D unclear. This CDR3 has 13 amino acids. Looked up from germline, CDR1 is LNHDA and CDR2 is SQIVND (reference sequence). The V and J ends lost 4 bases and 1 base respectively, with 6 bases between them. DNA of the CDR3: TGTGCCAGTAGTAAGGTCGGCACAGATACGCAGTATTTT. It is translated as CASSKVGTDTQYF.

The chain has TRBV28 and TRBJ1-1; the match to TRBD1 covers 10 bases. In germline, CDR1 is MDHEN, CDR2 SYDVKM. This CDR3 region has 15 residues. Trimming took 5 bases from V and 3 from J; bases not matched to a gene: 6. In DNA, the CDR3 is TGTGCCAGCAGTCCCAGGACAGGGGGGTACACTGAAGCTTTCTTT. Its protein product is CASSPRTGGYTEAFF.

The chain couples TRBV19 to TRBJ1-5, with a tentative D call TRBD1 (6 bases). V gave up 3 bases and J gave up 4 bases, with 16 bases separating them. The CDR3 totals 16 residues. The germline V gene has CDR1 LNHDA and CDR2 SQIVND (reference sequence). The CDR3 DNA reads TGTGCCAGTAGTATTCCACGGACAGCCCGTAATCAGCCCCAGCATTTT. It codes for CASSIPRTARNQPQHF.

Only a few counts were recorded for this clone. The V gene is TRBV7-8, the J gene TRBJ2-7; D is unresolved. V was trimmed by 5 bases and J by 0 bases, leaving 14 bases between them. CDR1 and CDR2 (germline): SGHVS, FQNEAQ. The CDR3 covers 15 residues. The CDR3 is CASSPPADGSYEQYF. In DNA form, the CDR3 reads TGTGCCAGCAGCCCCCCGGCCGACGGCTCCTACGAGCAGTACTTC.

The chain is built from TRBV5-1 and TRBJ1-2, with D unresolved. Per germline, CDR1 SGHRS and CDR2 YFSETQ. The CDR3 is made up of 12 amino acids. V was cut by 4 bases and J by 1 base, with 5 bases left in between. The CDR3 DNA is TGCGCCAGCAGCGGGAGTAACTATGGCTACACCTTC. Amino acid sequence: CASSGSNYGYTF.

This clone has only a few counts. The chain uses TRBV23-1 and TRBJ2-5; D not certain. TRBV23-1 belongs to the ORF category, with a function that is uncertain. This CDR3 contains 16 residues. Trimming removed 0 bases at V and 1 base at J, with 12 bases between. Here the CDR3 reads CASSQSIGGSQETQYF. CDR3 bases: TGCGCCAGCAGTCAATCGATTGGCGGCAGCCAAGAGACCCAGTACTTC.

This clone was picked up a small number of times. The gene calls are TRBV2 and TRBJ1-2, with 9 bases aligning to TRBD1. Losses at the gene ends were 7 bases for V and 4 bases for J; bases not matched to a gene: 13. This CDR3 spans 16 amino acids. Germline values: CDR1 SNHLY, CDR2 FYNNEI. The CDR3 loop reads CASNPAGDRVVYGYTF. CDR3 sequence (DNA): TGTGCCAGCAACCCCGCCGGGGACAGGGTAGTCTATGGCTACACCTTC. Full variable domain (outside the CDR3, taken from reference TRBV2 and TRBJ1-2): EPEVTQTPSHQVTQMGQEVILRCVPISNHLYFYWYRQILGQKVEFLVSFYNNEISEKSEIFDDQFSVERPDGSNFTLKIRSTKLEDSAMYFCASNPAGDRVVYGYTFGSGTRLTVV.

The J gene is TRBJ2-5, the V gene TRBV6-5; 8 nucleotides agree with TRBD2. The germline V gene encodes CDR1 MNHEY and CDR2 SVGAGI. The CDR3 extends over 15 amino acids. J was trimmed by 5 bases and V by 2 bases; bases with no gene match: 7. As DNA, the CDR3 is TGTGCCAGCAGTTACAGGGTAGCGGGGTTTGAGACCCAGTACTTC. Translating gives CASSYRVAGFETQYF.

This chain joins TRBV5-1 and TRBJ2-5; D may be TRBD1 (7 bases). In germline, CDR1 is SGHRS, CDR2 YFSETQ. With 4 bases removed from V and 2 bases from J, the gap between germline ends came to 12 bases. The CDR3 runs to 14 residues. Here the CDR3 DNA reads TGCGCCAGCAGCCGCGGGACAGAACAAGAGACCCAGTACTTC. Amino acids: CASSRGTEQETQYF.

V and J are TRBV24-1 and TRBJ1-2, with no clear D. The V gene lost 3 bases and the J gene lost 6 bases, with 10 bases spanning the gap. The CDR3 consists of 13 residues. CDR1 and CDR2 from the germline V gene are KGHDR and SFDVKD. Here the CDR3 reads CATSDVGRHGYTF. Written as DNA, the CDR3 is TGTGCCACCAGTGATGTGGGCCGCCATGGCTACACCTTC.

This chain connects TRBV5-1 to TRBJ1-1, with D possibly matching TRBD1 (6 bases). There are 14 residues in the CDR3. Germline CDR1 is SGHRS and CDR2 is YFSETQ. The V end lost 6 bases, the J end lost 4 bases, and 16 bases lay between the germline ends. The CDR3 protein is CASNLVGGPTEAFF. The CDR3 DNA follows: TGCGCCAGCAACCTGGTTGGGGGCCCCACTGAAGCTTTCTTT.

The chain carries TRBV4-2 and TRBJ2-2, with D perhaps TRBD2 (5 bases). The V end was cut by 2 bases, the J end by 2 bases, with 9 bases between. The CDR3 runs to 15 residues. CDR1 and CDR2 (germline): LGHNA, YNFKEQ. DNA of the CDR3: TGTGCCAGCAGCCAAAGGACTGAAAACACCGGGGAGCTGTTTTTT. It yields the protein CASSQRTENTGELFF.

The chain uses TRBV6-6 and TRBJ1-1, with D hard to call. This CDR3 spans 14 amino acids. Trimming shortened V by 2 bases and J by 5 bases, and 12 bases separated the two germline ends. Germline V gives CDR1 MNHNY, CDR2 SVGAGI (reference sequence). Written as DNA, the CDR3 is TGTGCCAGCAGTTACGGTTCGCCGAAGACTGAAGCTTTCTTT. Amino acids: CASSYGSPKTEAFF.

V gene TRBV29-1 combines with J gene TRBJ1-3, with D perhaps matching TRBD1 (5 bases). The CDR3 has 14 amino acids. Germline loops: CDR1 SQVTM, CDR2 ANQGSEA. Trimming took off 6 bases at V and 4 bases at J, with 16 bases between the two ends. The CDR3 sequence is CSVTTGLTGNTIYF. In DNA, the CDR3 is TGCAGCGTGACAACGGGACTTACCGGAAACACCATATATTTT.

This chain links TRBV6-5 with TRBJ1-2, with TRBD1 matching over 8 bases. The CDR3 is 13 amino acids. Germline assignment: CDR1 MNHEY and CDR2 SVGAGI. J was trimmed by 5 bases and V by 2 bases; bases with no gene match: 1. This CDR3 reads CASSYQGAYGYTF. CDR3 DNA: TGTGCCAGCAGTTACCAGGGGGCTTATGGCTACACCTTC.

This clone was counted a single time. The CDR3 nucleotides read TGTGCCAGTAGCTTGTCGAGGGGGCGGAAGAACACTGAAGCTTTCTTT. Translating it yields CASSLSRGRKNTEAFF. V and J are TRBV19 and TRBJ1-1; 7 bases align to TRBD1. CDR3 length: 16 amino acids. Germline V lookup: CDR1 LNHDA, CDR2 SQIVND (reference sequence). V gave up 6 bases and J gave up 1 base; unmatched junction bases: 11.

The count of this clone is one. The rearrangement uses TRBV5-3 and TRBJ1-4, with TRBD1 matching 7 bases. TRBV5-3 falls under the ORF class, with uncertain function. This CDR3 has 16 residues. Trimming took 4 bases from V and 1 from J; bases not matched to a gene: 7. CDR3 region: CARSRGPQGTNEKLFF. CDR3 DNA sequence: TGTGCCAGAAGCAGGGGGCCGCAGGGAACTAATGAAAAACTGTTTTTT.